These T cell receptor beta chains were read from a single sample in a study of somatic mutations in cytotoxic T cells in rheumatoid arthritis. This table comes from immunoSEQ multiplex PCR, and its TCRdb copy is limited to in-frame clones, with some not included. Of under 9,500 clones in the sample, over 75% were seen once. Sequencing was performed on CD8+ T cells sorted from blood. The receptors originated from a woman in her 70s with rheumatoid arthritis. Both conserved end residues are part of each CDR3. D genes are given only for firm matches. Not every row has a clone size; where given, it reads once, few, many or a size class.

V,D,J,size,CDR3,DNA
TRBV6-5,TRBD1,TRBJ2-7,-,CASSTGTGIYEQYF,TGTGCCAGCAGTACCGGGACAGGGATCTACGAGCAGTACTTC
TRBV27,TRBD2,TRBJ2-7,-,CASSPSGGGGLYEQYF,TGTGCCAGCAGTCCCTCGGGCGGGGGGGGTTTGTACGAGCAGTACTTC
TRBV5-5,TRBD2,TRBJ2-1,-,CASSLTSGSMDEQFF,TGTGCCAGCAGCTTGACTAGCGGGAGTATGGATGAGCAGTTCTTC
TRBV10-3,-,TRBJ2-1,-,CAISEGTGGLGNEQFF,TGTGCCATCAGTGAGGGAACAGGTGGATTGGGTAATGAGCAGTTCTTC
TRBV7-9,TRBD1,TRBJ2-1,-,CASSLNRGLSYNEQFF,TGTGCCAGCAGCCTAAACAGGGGGCTCTCCTACAATGAGCAGTTCTTC
TRBV19,TRBD1,TRBJ2-5,once,CASSIGGTGLRQETQYF,TGTGCCAGTAGTATAGGGGGGACAGGCTTAAGACAAGAGACCCAGTACTTC
TRBV27,TRBD1,TRBJ1-2,-,CASSQGDSYGYTF,TGTGCCAGCAGTCAGGGGGACAGTTATGGCTACACCTTC
TRBV27,-,TRBJ1-2,-,CASSLGFREEGYTF,TGTGCCAGCAGTTTAGGATTCAGGGAGGAGGGCTACACCTTC
TRBV9,-,TRBJ2-3,-,CASSVVGETDTQYF,TGTGCCAGCAGCGTAGTTGGTGAGACAGATACGCAGTATTTT
TRBV4-2,-,TRBJ1-1,-,CASSQHYTGENTEAFF,TGTGCCAGCAGCCAGCACTACACTGGCGAGAACACTGAAGCTTTCTTT
TRBV15,-,TRBJ2-5,-,CATSRDHSQETQYF,TGTGCCACCAGCAGAGATCACAGCCAAGAGACCCAGTACTTC
TRBV1,-,TRBJ2-6,-,CTSSPGGPGGANVLTF,TGCACCAGCAGCCCAGGGGGACCAGGTGGGGCCAACGTCCTGACTTTC